Listed below are T cell receptor beta chains from one sample, sequenced in a study of cytomegalovirus exposure and HLA in healthy donors. The assay was immunoSEQ multiplex PCR, and TCRdb's table has in-frame clones only and misses some. Here the sample spans about 160,000 clones, roughly 88% being singletons. The sample comprised PBMCs. The receptors derive from a man aged 50 or older in good health and CMV-seropositive. The CDR3 runs from the conserved cysteine through the conserved F or W. The D gene is left open where the match is weak. Some rows mark clone size as missing; the rest say once, few, many or name a class of expanded clone.

clone size: NA; V gene: TRBV5-1; J gene: TRBJ2-3; D gene: TRBD2; CDR3 protein: CASSLLAGYTDTQYF; CDR3 DNA: TGCGCCAGCAGCTTACTAGCGGGGTACACAGATACGCAGTATTTT
clone size: NA; V gene: TRBV6-6; J gene: TRBJ2-1; D gene: TRBD1; CDR3 protein: CASSYEQGGHNEQFF; CDR3 DNA: TGTGCCAGCAGTTACGAACAGGGGGGCCACAATGAGCAGTTCTTC
clone size: NA; V gene: TRBV18; J gene: TRBJ1-5; D gene: NA; CDR3 protein: CASPQDNSNQPQHF; CDR3 DNA: TGTGCCAGCCCTCAGGACAATAGCAATCAGCCCCAGCATTTT
clone size: NA; V gene: TRBV30; J gene: TRBJ1-3; D gene: NA; CDR3 protein: CAWSLGAAGNTIYF; CDR3 DNA: TGTGCCTGGAGCCTTGGGGCAGCGGGAAACACCATATATTTT
clone size: NA; V gene: TRBV7-9; J gene: TRBJ2-7; D gene: TRBD1; CDR3 protein: CASSQGLTYEQYF; CDR3 DNA: TGTGCCAGCTCACAGGGGTTAACCTACGAGCAGTACTTC
clone size: NA; V gene: TRBV15; J gene: TRBJ2-2; D gene: TRBD1; CDR3 protein: CATSRVPQGVTGELFF; CDR3 DNA: TGTGCCACCAGCAGAGTGCCACAGGGGGTAACCGGGGAGCTGTTTTTT
clone size: NA; V gene: TRBV7-7; J gene: TRBJ1-3; D gene: NA; CDR3 protein: CASRWDSPGNTIYF; CDR3 DNA: TGTGCCAGCAGATGGGACTCCCCTGGAAACACCATATATTTT
clone size: NA; V gene: TRBV12-5; J gene: TRBJ2-1; D gene: TRBD1; CDR3 protein: CASQRDSYNEQFF; CDR3 DNA: TGTGCTAGTCAGAGGGACAGCTACAATGAGCAGTTCTTC
clone size: NA; V gene: TRBV9; J gene: TRBJ2-5; D gene: NA; CDR3 protein: CASSVEGETQYF; CDR3 DNA: TGTGCCAGCAGCGTAGAGGGGGAGACCCAGTACTTC
clone size: NA; V gene: TRBV6-1; J gene: TRBJ2-5; D gene: TRBD1; CDR3 protein: CASSGDRGETQYF; CDR3 DNA: TGTGCCAGCAGTGGGGACAGGGGAGAGACCCAGTACTTC
clone size: NA; V gene: TRBV19; J gene: TRBJ2-1; D gene: NA; CDR3 protein: CASSRLLNEQFF; CDR3 DNA: TGTGCCAGTAGTAGACTTCTGAATGAGCAGTTCTTC
clone size: NA; V gene: TRBV14; J gene: TRBJ2-2; D gene: NA; CDR3 protein: CASRSSGRIGELFF; CDR3 DNA: TGTGCCAGCAGGAGTAGCGGAAGGATCGGGGAGCTGTTTTTT
clone size: NA; V gene: TRBV6-6; J gene: TRBJ1-1; D gene: NA; CDR3 protein: CASRRQEKNTEAFF; CDR3 DNA: TGTGCCAGCAGGAGACAGGAGAAGAACACTGAAGCTTTCTTT
clone size: once; V gene: TRBV28; J gene: TRBJ1-1; D gene: NA; CDR3 protein: CASRGSRDLNTEAFF; CDR3 DNA: TGTGCCAGCAGGGGGAGTCGGGACTTGAACACTGAAGCTTTCTTT
clone size: few; V gene: TRBV25-1; J gene: TRBJ1-4; D gene: NA; CDR3 protein: CASSEAGGDATNEKLFF; CDR3 DNA: TGTGCCAGCAGTGAAGCGGGGGGAGACGCAACTAATGAAAAACTGTTTTTT
clone size: NA; V gene: TRBV5-1; J gene: TRBJ1-1; D gene: NA; CDR3 protein: CASSLGRGWGVEAFF; CDR3 DNA: TGCGCCAGCAGCTTGGGTCGCGGTTGGGGAGTAGAAGCTTTCTTT
clone size: NA; V gene: TRBV5-4; J gene: TRBJ1-2; D gene: TRBD1; CDR3 protein: CASSRGQGANYGYTF; CDR3 DNA: TGTGCCAGCAGTCGTGGACAGGGGGCGAACTATGGCTACACCTTC
clone size: NA; V gene: TRBV5-1; J gene: TRBJ2-2; D gene: NA; CDR3 protein: CASSLVGGNTGELFF; CDR3 DNA: TGCGCCAGCAGCTTGGTTGGAGGGAACACCGGGGAGCTGTTTTTT